The rows below give T cell receptor beta chains drawn from one sample of a study of identifying expanded T cells in peripheral blood. TCRdb's table, derived via immunoSEQ multiplex PCR, lists solely in-frame clones and lacks some. The sample yields 60,000 to 80,000 clones, roughly 90% seen once. Sample: blood. Every receptor here comes from a person aged 18 to 75 in good health. Both conserved end residues are part of each CDR3.

cdr3_length v_call cdr3_aa
15 TRBV25-1 CASSPRRQGIETQYF
13 TRBV10-3 CAIRARVEDTIYF
15 TRBV6-5 CASSYFGAGQETQYF
17 TRBV28 CASSFAGPGDAYNEQFF
14 TRBV30 CAWSKGQSNQPQHF
15 TRBV19 CASSPLDSRTDTQYF
15 TRBV30 CAWRAGGGRFDTQYF
14 TRBV2 CASRGGYSNYGYTF
14 TRBV9 CASSQHRVGSPLHF
11 TRBV29-1 CSVVWGSEQYF
15 TRBV5-6 CASSSDRGAGNTIYF
14 TRBV10-3 CAISGDGTNYEQYF
15 TRBV7-9 CASSPAGFATGELFF
15 TRBV2 CASSGLQGAYNEQFF
13 TRBV29-1 CSSTPRAGNTIYF
13 TRBV9 CASSGGGTGELFF
13 TRBV30 CAWSKGDNSPLHF
16 TRBV27 CASSLGTGLMNTEAFF
15 TRBV21-1 CASSKGEHPSYEQYF
12 TRBV5-1 CASSLGTRGYTF
13 TRBV6-6 CASSAGFNTEAFF
16 TRBV25-1 CASSGVPREVNYGYTF
14 TRBV9 CASSVAGGKNIQYF
18 TRBV4-3 CASSQPIIERGTYNEQFF
15 TRBV6-6 CASSSSGRDQETQYF
14 TRBV7-2 CASSWAGGPYEQYF
14 TRBV10-3 CAITAGQSYNEQFF
16 TRBV27 CASSLHPPELLYEQYF
15 TRBV6-1 CASTILGGLNQPQHF
15 TRBV5-1 CASSLASGSVDEQFF
14 TRBV7-2 CASSSRDYSYEQYF
14 TRBV7-2 CASSLELARETQYF
15 TRBV5-1 CASSFSGTGAYGYTF
12 TRBV6-6 CASSRAGGGYTF
13 TRBV15 CATSKVNTDTQYF
16 TRBV19 CASSILRNKNTGELFF
15 TRBV6-6 CASILGDPPRDTQYF
15 TRBV19 CASNRGSYENQPQHF
14 TRBV6-5 CASSYRTANTEAFF
17 TRBV12-2 CASRLVVRLAGANEQFF
15 TRBV6-5 CASSGRDKSGNTIYF
19 TRBV27 CARPRPPYLAPAGSETQYF
13 TRBV6-1 CASSINTGEKLFF
14 TRBV7-8 CASSIRLGKREAFF
16 TRBV28 CASSLWGASSNQPQHF
19 TRBV14 CASSQADRASGREGHEQYF
12 TRBV2 CASYPLRGGEYF
14 TRBV28 CASSSGQGRKKLFF
14 TRBV28 CASETGQGSYEQYF